This T cell receptor beta chain was recorded in a study of shared clonotypes between healthy human individuals. Healthy adults negative for HIV, lacking recent acute infections or vaccinations, served as donors. Deep was the level at which the assay was run. It was about 190 ng DNA, about 30,000 T cell genomes, that sorted-subset replicate PCRs used. Using immunoSEQ multiplex PCR, the repertoire was profiled, and TCRdb retains in-frame clones only, with some absent. The sample holds around 1.5 million clones, approximately 98% seen once. Sequences were obtained from naive CD4+ T cells sorted from blood. Regarding subset: CD45RA+ positively selected. This receptor was identified in a man aged 30 to 45 in good health.

The CDR3 loop is CASSALWGYTF. The CDR3 DNA sequence: TGTGCCAGCAGTGCCTTGTGGGGCTACACCTTC. This chain uses TRBV6-1 with TRBJ1-2; D gene ambiguous. CDR1 is MNHNS, CDR2 SASEGT, per germline. V gave up 4 bases and J gave up 8 bases, with 8 bases separating them. This CDR3 is built from 11 residues.